This T cell receptor (beta chain) was sequenced in a study of T cell repertoires in cytomegalovirus infection. The junction had 5 bases not matched to a gene; V was cut back by 7 bases and J by 6 bases. Per the germline V gene, CDR1 is ENHRY and CDR2 is SYGVKD. This CDR3 is built from 13 residues. This clonotype occurred a few times. Its antigen is unidentified. TCRdb independently ran MiXCR on the reads; one entry per CDR3 protein. The sample yields about a million distinct CDR3 sequences, 30% to 40% seen once. The sample was cultured CD8+ T cells from PBMCs, taken from culture after CMV antigen stimulation. The rearrangement uses TRBV10-3 and TRBJ1-2; 10 positions agree with TRBD1. The clonotype was recovered from a human donor in good health (CMV status not recorded). Some clones in this sample may be carry-over from other donors' samples. CDR3 sequence: CAINLDRGNGYTF. The CDR3 DNA reads as TGTGCCATCAATTTGGACAGGGGGAATGGCTACACCTTC.